These 22 T cell receptor beta chains originate from one sample sequenced in a study of shared clonotypes between healthy human individuals. TCRdb's copy holds only in-frame clones and misses some; the assay was immunoSEQ multiplex PCR. The sample has 300,000 or so clones, around 72% seen once; the top ten hold under 13%. The sequenced material came from memory CD4+ T cells sorted from blood. Subset defined: CD45RA-negative fraction. These receptors were taken from a man aged 25 to 45 in good health.

The V gene is TRBV5-1, the J gene TRBJ2-7, with D hard to call. V gave up 4 bases and J gave up 1 base, with 15 bases separating them. The V gene's germline CDR1 is SGHRS and CDR2 YFSETQ. CDR3 length: 15 residues. DNA of the CDR3: TGCGCCAGCAGCCCCGACAAGGTGTTTTCCTACGAGCAGTACTTC. Translating it yields CASSPDKVFSYEQYF.

Concerning this clone: Since the CDR3 does not end with the conserved phenylalanine or tryptophan, this likely comes from a read error. V and J are TRBV10-3 and TRBJ1-2; D call uncertain. The V gene's germline CDR1 is ENHRY and CDR2 SYGVKD. This CDR3 spans 16 amino acids. The V end was cut by 5 bases, the J end by 8 bases, with 24 bases between. CDR3 protein: CAISRLGPNDIGGYTL. The CDR3 DNA follows: TGTGCCATCAGTCGTCTCGGGCCTAATGACATTGGGGGCTACACCCTC.

J is TRBJ1-2 and V is TRBV19, with D perhaps matching TRBD1 (5 bases). The germline V and J ends were trimmed by 6 bases and 1 base, with 21 bases remaining between them. Germline CDR1 is LNHDA and CDR2 is SQIVND (reference sequence). CDR3 length: 17 residues. The CDR3 nucleotides are TGTGCCAGTAGCGGTCGAGGGACCTCGACCTATAACTATGGCTACACCTTC. It codes for CASSGRGTSTYNYGYTF.

The chain is built from TRBV27 and TRBJ2-3, with 8 bases identical to TRBD1. The germline CDR1 and CDR2 sequences are MNHEY and SMNVEV (reference sequence). The trim removed 5 bases at V and 6 bases at J, leaving 7 bases unmatched. The CDR3 is made up of 14 amino acids. The CDR3 DNA follows: TGTGCCAGCAGTGCGGGGACAGGAGTGGATACGCAGTATTTT. It translates to CASSAGTGVDTQYF.

V usage is TRBV2 and J usage is TRBJ2-7, with D hard to call. From germline, CDR1 is SNHLY and CDR2 FYNNEI. The ends were cut back, 8 bases at V and 6 bases at J, with 11 bases in the middle. The CDR3 spans 11 residues. The CDR3 here is CASADTSEQYF. CDR3 in DNA: TGTGCCAGCGCCGACACGAGCGAGCAGTACTTC.

The V gene is TRBV6-5, the J gene TRBJ2-7, with TRBD1 as a possible D gene (6 bases). CDR1 MNHEY and CDR2 SVGAGI come from the germline V gene. Trimming pared 6 bases from V and 3 bases from J, leaving 18 bases between. CDR3 length equals 15 residues. CDR3 DNA sequence: TGTGCCAGCAGCTTCCCCGGTGCGACAGGCTACGAGCAGTACTTC. Its protein product is CASSFPGATGYEQYF.

This chain uses TRBV10-2 with TRBJ1-1; no clear D gene. Germline values: CDR1 WSHSY, CDR2 SAAADI. V lost 9 bases and J 11 bases, leaving 16 bases between the germline ends. This CDR3 spans 11 amino acids. CDR3 DNA sequence: TGCGCCAGTAAGAGGGATGATTGGGCTTTCTTT. This codes for CASKRDDWAFF.

The J gene is TRBJ1-2, the V gene TRBV2; D unresolved. V gave up 1 base and J gave up 4 bases, with 7 bases separating them. Germline V gene sequence: CDR1 SNHLY, CDR2 FYNNEI. The CDR3 contains 13 residues. CDR3 coding DNA: TGTGCCAGCAGTGAAGGAATCGGCTATGGCTACACCTTC. It is translated as CASSEGIGYGYTF.

This clone was counted between two and nine times. The CDR3 spells CASIGSSSTDTQYF. The CDR3 nucleotides are TGCGCCAGCATAGGGTCCTCTAGCACAGATACGCAGTATTTT. The rearrangement uses TRBV5-1 and TRBJ2-3; D is unresolved. Trimming took off 6 bases at V and 0 bases at J, with 11 bases between the two ends. Germline V lookup: CDR1 SGHRS, CDR2 YFSETQ. CDR3 size: 14 residues.

The rearrangement uses TRBV9 and TRBJ2-1; TRBD1 matches 8 bases. The ends lost 3 bases at V and 9 bases at J; junction bases unmatched: 11. The CDR3 length is 15 residues. The germline V gene encodes CDR1 SGDLS and CDR2 YYNGEE. The CDR3 DNA is TGTGCCAGCAGCGCAGCGAGGACAGGGAATACTGAGCAGTTCTTC. Its translation: CASSAARTGNTEQFF.

The DNA for the CDR3 is TGTGCCAGCAGTGGGGGAAGGTTCAAAAACATTCAGTACTTC. This sequence encodes CASSGGRFKNIQYF. This sequence joins TRBV6-5 and TRBJ2-4; possibly TRBD1 or TRBD2 for D (5 bases each). Germline CDR1 and CDR2: MNHEY and SVGAGI. Between the trimmed V and J ends, which lost 5 bases and 3 bases, there was a span of 11 bases. The CDR3 has 14 residues.

About this clone itself: The same CDR3 is also encoded by other DNA sequences in this sample. The genes are TRBV5-1 and TRBJ2-5; 13 nucleotides align to TRBD2. Trimming cost V 4 bases and J 5 bases; bases outside gene matches: 5. CDR3 length: 15 residues. Germline V gene data show CDR1 as SGHRS and CDR2 as YFSETQ. The CDR3 region has the DNA TGCGCCAGCAGCCCTTCACTAGCGGGAGGGGAGACCCAGTACTTC. It specifies CASSPSLAGGETQYF.

The chain links TRBV29-1 to TRBJ1-2, with 7 nucleotides matching TRBD1. The CDR3 loop spans 13 amino acids. Germline V gene data show CDR1 as SQVTM and CDR2 as ANQGSEA. V dropped 6 bases and J dropped 4; count of bases not matched to a gene: 8. The CDR3 sequence: CSVQGWSGYGYTF. The CDR3 bases are TGCAGCGTACAGGGGTGGTCGGGCTATGGCTACACCTTC. The variable domain in full, completed from reference TRBV29-1 and TRBJ1-2, reads SAVISQKPSRDICQRGTSLTIQCQVDSQVTMMFWYRQQPGQSLTLIATANQGSEATYESGFVIDKFPISRPNLTFSTLTVSNMSPEDSSIYLCSVQGWSGYGYTFGSGTRLTVV.

This clone was counted once. The chain links TRBV11-2 to TRBJ2-7, with 7 bases aligning to TRBD2. CDR1 and CDR2 (germline): SGHAT, FQNNGV. This CDR3 is built from 13 residues. The junction had 9 bases not matched to a gene; V was cut back by 6 bases and J by 7 bases. In DNA form, the CDR3 reads TGTGCCAGCAGGAAACTAGCGTCCTCGGAGCAGTACTTC. Protein: CASRKLASSEQYF. Variable domain in full (rest from reference TRBV11-2 and TRBJ2-7): EAGVAQSPRYKIIEKRQSVAFWCNPISGHATLYWYQQILGQGPKLLIQFQNNGVVDDSQLPKDRFSAERLKGVDSTLKIQPAKLEDSAVYLCASRKLASSEQYFGPGTRLTVT.

The rearrangement links TRBV19 to TRBJ2-5, with TRBD2 matching 13 bases. The CDR3 covers 15 residues. Germline lookup yields CDR1 LNHDA and CDR2 SQIVND (reference sequence). V trimming: 5 bases; J trimming: 3 bases; junction bases outside the gene matches: 3. The CDR3 nucleotides read TGTGCCAGTAGTCCGGGGACTAGCGGGAAAGAGACCCAGTACTTC. This gives the protein CASSPGTSGKETQYF.

In this sample, this clone turned up many times. The rearrangement joins TRBV27 to TRBJ2-1; D is perhaps TRBD2 (6 bases). The germline gives CDR1 MNHEY, CDR2 SMNVEV (reference sequence). The CDR3 sequence is 18 residues long. Trimming removed 3 bases at V and 4 bases at J, with 22 bases between. The CDR3 region has the DNA TGTGCCAGCAGTTTCTGGGGAGTTGGAGCGGGTGCTTACAATGAGCAGTTCTTC. As protein: CASSFWGVGAGAYNEQFF.

This clone was seen only a few times. The V gene is TRBV5-1, the J gene TRBJ2-4; D gene uncertain. V was trimmed by 4 bases and J by 2 bases, leaving 10 bases between them. The germline CDR1 and CDR2 sequences are SGHRS and YFSETQ. The CDR3 loop spans 14 amino acids. The DNA of the CDR3 is TGCGCCAGCAGCCCCGACCTACCCAAAAACATTCAGTACTTC. Translating it yields CASSPDLPKNIQYF.

The V gene is TRBV25-1, the J gene TRBJ2-7; 9 bases line up with TRBD1. The J segment lost 3 bases and the V segment lost 2 bases, leaving 5 bases of the junction unmatched. The V gene's germline CDR1 is MGHDK and CDR2 SYGVNS. This CDR3 spans 15 amino acids. CDR3 residues: CASSEGTGYGYEQYF. CDR3 DNA sequence: TGTGCCAGCAGTGAAGGGACAGGGTACGGCTACGAGCAGTACTTC.

The chain combines TRBV15 with TRBJ1-1, with 10 bases aligning to TRBD1. This CDR3 is built from 16 residues. The germline gives CDR1 LNHNV, CDR2 YYDKDF (reference sequence). V was pared by 1 base and J by 6 bases, with 8 bases of the junction left unmatched. The CDR3 reads CATSRGPGQGLSEAFF. Written as DNA, the CDR3 is TGTGCCACCAGCAGAGGCCCGGGACAGGGGCTTTCTGAAGCTTTCTTT.

The chain carries TRBV9 and TRBJ2-1; tentatively, D is TRBD1 (6 bases). The germline V gene has CDR1 SGDLS and CDR2 YYNGEE. V was shortened by 3 bases and J by 6 bases, with 22 bases between the two germline ends. The CDR3 is made up of 17 amino acids. The CDR3 protein is CASSAFLQGRGSNEQFF. The CDR3 coding sequence is TGTGCCAGCAGCGCCTTTTTACAGGGTAGGGGTAGCAATGAGCAGTTCTTC.

About this clone itself: A much larger clone is a single base away; this may be a read error. J is TRBJ2-5 and V is TRBV7-2; D tentatively fits TRBD1 or TRBD2 (5 bases each). CDR1 and CDR2 (germline): SGHTA, FQGNSA. The CDR3 length is 14 residues. In nucleotides, the CDR3 is TGTGCCAGCAGCTTTTCGGGGCAAGGAGAGACCCAGCACTTC. Protein: CASSFSGQGETQHF.

This clone came up a few times. The chain recombines TRBV11-1 with TRBJ2-1; the D gene is possibly TRBD1 (5 bases). Trimming shortened V by 1 base and J by 8 bases, and 9 bases separated the two germline ends. The CDR3 length is 13 residues. Germline CDR1 is SGHAT and CDR2 is FQDESV (reference sequence). The CDR3 coding sequence is TGTGCCAGCAGCTTAGGACAGTCCCATGAGCAGTTCTTC. Translation: CASSLGQSHEQFF.